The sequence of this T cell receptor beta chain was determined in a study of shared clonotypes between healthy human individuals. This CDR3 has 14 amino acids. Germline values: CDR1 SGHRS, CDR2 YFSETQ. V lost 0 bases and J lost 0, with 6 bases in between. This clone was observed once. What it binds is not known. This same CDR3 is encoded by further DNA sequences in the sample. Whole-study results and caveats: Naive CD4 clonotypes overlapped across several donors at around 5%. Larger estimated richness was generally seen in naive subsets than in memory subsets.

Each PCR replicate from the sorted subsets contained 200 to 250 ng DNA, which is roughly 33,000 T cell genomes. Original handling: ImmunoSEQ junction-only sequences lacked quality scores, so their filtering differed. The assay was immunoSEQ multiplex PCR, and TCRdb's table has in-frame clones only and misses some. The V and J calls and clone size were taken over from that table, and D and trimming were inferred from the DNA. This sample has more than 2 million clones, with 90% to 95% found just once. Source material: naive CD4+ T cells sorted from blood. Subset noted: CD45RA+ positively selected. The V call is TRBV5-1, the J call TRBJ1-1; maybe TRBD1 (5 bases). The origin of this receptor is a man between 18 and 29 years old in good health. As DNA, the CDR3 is TGCGCCAGCAGCTTGGCCAGGGTGAACACTGAAGCTTTCTTT. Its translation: CASSLARVNTEAFF. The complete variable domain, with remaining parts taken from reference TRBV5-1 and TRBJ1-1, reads KAGVTQTPRYLIKTRGQQVTLSCSPISGHRSVSWYQQTPGQGLQFLFEYFSETQRNKGNFPGRFSGRQFSNSRSEMNVSTLELGDSALYLCASSLARVNTEAFFGQGTRLTVV.